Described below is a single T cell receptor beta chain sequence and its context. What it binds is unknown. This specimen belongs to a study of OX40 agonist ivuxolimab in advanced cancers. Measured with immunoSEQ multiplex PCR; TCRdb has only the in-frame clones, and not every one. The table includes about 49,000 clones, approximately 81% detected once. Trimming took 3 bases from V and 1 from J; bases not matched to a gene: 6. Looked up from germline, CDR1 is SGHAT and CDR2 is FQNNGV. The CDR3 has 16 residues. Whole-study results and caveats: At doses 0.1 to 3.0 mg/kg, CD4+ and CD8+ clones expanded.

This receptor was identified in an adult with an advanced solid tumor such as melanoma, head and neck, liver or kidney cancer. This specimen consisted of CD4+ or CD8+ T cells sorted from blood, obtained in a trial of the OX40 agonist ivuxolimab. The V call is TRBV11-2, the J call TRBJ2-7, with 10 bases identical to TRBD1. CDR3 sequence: CASSLTPGQGSYEQYF. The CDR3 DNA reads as TGTGCCAGCAGCTTGACTCCGGGACAGGGGTCCTACGAGCAGTACTTC.